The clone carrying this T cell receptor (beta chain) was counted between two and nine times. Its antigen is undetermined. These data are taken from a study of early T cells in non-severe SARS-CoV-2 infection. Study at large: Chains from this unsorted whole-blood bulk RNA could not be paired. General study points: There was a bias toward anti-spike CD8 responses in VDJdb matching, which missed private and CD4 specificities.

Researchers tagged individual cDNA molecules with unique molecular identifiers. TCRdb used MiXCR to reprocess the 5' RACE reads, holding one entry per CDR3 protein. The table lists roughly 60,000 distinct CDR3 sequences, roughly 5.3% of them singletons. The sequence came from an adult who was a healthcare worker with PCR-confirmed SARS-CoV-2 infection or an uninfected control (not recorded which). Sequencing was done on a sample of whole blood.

The DNA of the CDR3 is TGTGCCAGCAGCACCGGCACGGACACCGGGGAGCTGTTTTTT. The encoded protein is CASSTGTDTGELFF. The chain couples TRBV7-8 to TRBJ2-2; D unresolved. V was shortened by 5 bases and J by 3 bases, with 10 bases between the two germline ends. Germline V gene data show CDR1 as SGHVS and CDR2 as FQNEAQ. The CDR3 contains 14 residues.